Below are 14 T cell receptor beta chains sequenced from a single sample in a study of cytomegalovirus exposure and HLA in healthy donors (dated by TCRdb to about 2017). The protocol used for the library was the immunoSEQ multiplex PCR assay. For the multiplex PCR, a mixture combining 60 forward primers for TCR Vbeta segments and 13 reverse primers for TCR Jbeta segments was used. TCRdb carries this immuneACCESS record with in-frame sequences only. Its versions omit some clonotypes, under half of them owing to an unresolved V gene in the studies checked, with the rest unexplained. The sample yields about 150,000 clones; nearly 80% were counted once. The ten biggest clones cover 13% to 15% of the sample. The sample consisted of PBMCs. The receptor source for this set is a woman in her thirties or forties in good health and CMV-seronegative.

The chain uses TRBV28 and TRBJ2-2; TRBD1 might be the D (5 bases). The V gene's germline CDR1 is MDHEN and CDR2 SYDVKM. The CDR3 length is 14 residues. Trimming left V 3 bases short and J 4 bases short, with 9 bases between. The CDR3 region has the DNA TGTGCCAGCAGTTTTACAGGAACCACCGGGGAGCTGTTTTTT. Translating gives CASSFTGTTGELFF.

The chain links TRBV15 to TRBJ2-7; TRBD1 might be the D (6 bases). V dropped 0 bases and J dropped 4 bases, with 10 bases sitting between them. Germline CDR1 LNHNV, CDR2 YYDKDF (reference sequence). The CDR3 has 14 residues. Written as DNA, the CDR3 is TGTGCCACCAGCAGAGACGAACAGGGTTACGAGCAGTACTTC. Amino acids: CATSRDEQGYEQYF. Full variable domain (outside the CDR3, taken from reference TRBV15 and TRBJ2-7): DAMVIQNPRYQVTQFGKPVTLSCSQTLNHNVMYWYQQKSSQAPKLLFHYYDKDFNNEADTPDNFQSRRPNTSFCFLDIRSPGLGDTAMYLCATSRDEQGYEQYFGPGTRLTVT.

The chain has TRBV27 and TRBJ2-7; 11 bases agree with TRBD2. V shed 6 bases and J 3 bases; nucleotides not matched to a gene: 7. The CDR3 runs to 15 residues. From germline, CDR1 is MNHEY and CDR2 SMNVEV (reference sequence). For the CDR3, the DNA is TGTGCCAGCAGGGGTCTGGGACTAGCGGACTACGAGCAGTACTTC. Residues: CASRGLGLADYEQYF.

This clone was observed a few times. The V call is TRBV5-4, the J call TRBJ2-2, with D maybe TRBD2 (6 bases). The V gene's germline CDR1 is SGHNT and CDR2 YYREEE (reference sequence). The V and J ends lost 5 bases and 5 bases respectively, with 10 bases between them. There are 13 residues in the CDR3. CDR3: CASRAGRTGELFF. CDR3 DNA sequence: TGTGCCAGCAGGGCGGGACGTACCGGGGAGCTGTTTTTT.

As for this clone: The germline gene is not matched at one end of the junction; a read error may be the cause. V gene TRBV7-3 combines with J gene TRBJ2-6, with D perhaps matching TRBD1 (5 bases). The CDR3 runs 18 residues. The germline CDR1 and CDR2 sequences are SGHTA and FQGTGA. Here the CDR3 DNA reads TGTGCCAGCAGCCCATCCCCAGGAGAATCCTCTGGGGCCAACGGCCTGACTTTC. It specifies CASSPSPGESSGANGLTF. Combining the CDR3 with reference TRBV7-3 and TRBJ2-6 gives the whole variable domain GAGVSQTPSNKVTEKGKYVELRCDPISGHTALYWYRQSLGQGPEFLIYFQGTGAADDSGLPNDRFFAVRPEGSVSTLKIQRTERGDSAVYLCASSPSPGESSGANGLTFGAGSRLTVL.

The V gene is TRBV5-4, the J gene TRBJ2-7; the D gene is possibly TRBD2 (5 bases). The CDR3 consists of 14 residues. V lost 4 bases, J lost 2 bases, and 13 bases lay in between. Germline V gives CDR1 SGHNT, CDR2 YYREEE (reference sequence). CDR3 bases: TGTGCCAGCAGCCGAACCGGACTGGCCTACGAGCAGTACTTC. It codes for CASSRTGLAYEQYF.

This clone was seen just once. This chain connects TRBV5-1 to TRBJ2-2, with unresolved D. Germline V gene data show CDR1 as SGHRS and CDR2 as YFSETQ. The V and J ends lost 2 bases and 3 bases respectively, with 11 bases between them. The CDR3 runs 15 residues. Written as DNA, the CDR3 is TGCGCCAGCAGCTTTTCTGTTGCGTACACCGGGGAGCTGTTTTTT. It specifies CASSFSVAYTGELFF.

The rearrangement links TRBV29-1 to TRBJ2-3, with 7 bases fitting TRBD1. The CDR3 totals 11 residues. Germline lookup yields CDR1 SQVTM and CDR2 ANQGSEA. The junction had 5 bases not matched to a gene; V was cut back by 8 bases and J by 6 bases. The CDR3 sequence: CSTPRGDTQYF. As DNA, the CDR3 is TGCAGCACTCCCAGGGGGGATACGCAGTATTTT.

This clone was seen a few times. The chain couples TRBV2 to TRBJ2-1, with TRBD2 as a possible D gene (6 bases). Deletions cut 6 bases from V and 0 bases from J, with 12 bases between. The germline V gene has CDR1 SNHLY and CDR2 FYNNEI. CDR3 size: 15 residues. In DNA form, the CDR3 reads TGTGCCAGCAGGGTGACTAGGAGCTCCTACAATGAGCAGTTCTTC. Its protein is CASRVTRSSYNEQFF.

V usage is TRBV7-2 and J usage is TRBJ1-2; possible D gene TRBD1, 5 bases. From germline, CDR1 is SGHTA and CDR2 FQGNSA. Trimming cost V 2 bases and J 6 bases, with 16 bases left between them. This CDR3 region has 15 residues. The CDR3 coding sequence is TGTGCCAGCAGCTTAAGGGGTGGAGGGGATCATGGCTACACCTTC. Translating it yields CASSLRGGGDHGYTF.

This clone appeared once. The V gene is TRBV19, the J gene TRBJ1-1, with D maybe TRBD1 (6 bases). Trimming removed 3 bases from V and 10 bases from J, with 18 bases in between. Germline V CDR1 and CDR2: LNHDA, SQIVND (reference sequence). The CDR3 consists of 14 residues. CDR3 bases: TGTGCCAGTAGTATCGGGGGGCAGGGAGCAGGAGCTTTCTTT. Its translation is CASSIGGQGAGAFF.

CDR3 DNA: TGTGCCAGCAGTTTATGGGGGCCCGGGGAGCTGTTTTTT. This gives the protein CASSLWGPGELFF. The chain couples TRBV27 to TRBJ2-2, with a tentative D call TRBD1 (6 bases). The CDR3 extends over 13 amino acids. Germline lookup yields CDR1 MNHEY and CDR2 SMNVEV (reference sequence). The ends were cut back, 1 base at V and 6 bases at J, with 6 bases in the middle.

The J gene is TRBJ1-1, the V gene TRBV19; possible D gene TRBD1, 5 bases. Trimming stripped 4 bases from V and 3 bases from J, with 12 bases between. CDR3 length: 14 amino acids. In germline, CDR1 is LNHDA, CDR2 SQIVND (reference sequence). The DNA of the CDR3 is TGTGCCAGTAGTAAGGAGTGGGGGGACACTGAAGCTTTCTTT. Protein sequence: CASSKEWGDTEAFF. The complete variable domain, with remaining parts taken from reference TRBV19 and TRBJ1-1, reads DGGITQSPKYLFRKEGQNVTLSCEQNLNHDAMYWYRQDPGQGLRLIYYSQIVNDFQKGDIAEGYSVSREKKESFPLTVTSAQKNPTAFYLCASSKEWGDTEAFFGQGTRLTVV.

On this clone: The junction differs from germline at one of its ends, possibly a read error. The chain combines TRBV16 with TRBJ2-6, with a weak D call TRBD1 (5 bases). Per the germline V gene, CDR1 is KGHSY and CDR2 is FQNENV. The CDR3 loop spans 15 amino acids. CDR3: CASKNQGGGANGLTF. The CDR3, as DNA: TGTGCCAGCAAGAACCAGGGTGGTGGGGCCAACGGCCTGACTTTC.